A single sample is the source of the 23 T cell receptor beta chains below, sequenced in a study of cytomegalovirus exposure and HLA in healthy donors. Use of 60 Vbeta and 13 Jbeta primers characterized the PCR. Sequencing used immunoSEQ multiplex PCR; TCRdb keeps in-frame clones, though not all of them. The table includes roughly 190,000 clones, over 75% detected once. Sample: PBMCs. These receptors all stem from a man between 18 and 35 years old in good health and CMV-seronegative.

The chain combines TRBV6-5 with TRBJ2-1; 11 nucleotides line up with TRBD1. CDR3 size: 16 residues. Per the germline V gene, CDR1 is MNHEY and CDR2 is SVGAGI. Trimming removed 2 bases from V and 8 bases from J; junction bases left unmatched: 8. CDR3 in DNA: TGTGCCAGCAGTTACGTAGGACAGGGGGCTGGCGATGAGCAGTTCTTC. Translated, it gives CASSYVGQGAGDEQFF.

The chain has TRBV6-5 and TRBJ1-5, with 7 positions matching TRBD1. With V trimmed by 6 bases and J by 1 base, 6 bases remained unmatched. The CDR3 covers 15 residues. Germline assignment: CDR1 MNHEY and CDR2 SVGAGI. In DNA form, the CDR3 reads TGTGCCAGCAGCCTGACAGGGCACAGCAATCAGCCCCAGCATTTT. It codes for CASSLTGHSNQPQHF.

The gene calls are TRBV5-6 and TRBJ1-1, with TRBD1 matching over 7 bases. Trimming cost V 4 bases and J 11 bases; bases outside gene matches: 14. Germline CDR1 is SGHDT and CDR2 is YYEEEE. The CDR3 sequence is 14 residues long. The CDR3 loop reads CASSLTGRVQTAFF. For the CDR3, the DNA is TGTGCCAGCAGCCTGACAGGGCGCGTTCAAACGGCTTTCTTT. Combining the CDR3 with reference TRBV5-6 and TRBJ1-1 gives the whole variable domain DAGVTQSPTHLIKTRGQQVTLRCSPKSGHDTVSWYQQALGQGPQFIFQYYEEEERQRGNFPDRFSGHQFPNYSSELNVNALLLGDSALYLCASSLTGRVQTAFFGQGTRLTVV.

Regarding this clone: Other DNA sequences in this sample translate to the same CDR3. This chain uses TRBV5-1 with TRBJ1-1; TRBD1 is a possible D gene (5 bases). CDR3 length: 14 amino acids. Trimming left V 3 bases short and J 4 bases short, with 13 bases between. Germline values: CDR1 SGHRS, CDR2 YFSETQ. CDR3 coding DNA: TGCGCCAGCAGCTCCCTCAGACAGACCACTGAAGCTTTCTTT. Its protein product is CASSSLRQTTEAFF. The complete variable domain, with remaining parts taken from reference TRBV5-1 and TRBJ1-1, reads KAGVTQTPRYLIKTRGQQVTLSCSPISGHRSVSWYQQTPGQGLQFLFEYFSETQRNKGNFPGRFSGRQFSNSRSEMNVSTLELGDSALYLCASSSLRQTTEAFFGQGTRLTVV.

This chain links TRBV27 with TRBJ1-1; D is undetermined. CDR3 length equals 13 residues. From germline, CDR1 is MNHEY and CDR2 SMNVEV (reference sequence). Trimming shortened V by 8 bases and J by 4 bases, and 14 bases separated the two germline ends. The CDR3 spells CASLRVGGTEAFF. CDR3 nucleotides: TGTGCCAGCCTAAGAGTCGGTGGCACTGAAGCTTTCTTT.

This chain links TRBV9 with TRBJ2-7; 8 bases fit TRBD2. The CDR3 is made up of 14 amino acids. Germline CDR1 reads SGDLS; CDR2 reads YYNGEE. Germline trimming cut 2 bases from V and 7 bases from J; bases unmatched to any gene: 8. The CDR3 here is CASSVASGLREQYF. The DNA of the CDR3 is TGTGCCAGCAGCGTGGCTAGCGGGTTACGGGAGCAGTACTTC.

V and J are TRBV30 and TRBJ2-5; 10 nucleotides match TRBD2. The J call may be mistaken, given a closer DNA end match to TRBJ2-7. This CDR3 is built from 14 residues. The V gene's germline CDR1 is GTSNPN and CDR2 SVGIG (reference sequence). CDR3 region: CAWSEGLAAYEQYF. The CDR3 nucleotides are TGTGCCTGGAGTGAAGGACTAGCGGCCTACGAGCAGTACTTC.

As DNA, the CDR3 is TGCAGCGTCGAGAATGAGCAGTTCTTC. It yields the protein CSVENEQFF. The chain carries TRBV29-1 and TRBJ2-1, with unresolved D. The CDR3 runs 9 residues. Deletions cut 6 bases from V and 7 bases from J, with 4 bases between. Germline V gene sequence: CDR1 SQVTM, CDR2 ANQGSEA.

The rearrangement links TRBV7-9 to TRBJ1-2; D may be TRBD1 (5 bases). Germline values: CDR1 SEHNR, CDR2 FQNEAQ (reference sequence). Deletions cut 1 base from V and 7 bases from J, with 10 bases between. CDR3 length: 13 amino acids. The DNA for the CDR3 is TGTGCCAGCAGCTTAGACGGCACAGGTGGCTACACCTTC. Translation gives CASSLDGTGGYTF.

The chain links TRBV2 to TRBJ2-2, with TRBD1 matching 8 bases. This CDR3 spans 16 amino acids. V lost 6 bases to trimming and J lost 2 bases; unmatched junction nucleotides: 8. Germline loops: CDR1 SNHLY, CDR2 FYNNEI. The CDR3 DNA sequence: TGTGCCAGCAGGCCCCCGGGACAGGTCAACACCGGGGAGCTGTTTTTT. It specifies CASRPPGQVNTGELFF.

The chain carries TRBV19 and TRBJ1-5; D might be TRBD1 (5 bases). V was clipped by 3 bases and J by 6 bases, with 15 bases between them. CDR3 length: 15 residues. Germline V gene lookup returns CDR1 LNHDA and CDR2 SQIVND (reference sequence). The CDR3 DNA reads TGTGCCAGTAGTATTGGGGCAGAACCAGGTCAGCCCCAGCATTTT. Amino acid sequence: CASSIGAEPGQPQHF.

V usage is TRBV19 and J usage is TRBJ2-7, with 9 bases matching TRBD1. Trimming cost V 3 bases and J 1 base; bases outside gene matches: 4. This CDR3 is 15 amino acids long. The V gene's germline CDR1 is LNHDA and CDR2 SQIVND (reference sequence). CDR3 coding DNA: TGTGCCAGTAGTATTGTGGACAGGGGATCCTACGAGCAGTACTTC. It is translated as CASSIVDRGSYEQYF.

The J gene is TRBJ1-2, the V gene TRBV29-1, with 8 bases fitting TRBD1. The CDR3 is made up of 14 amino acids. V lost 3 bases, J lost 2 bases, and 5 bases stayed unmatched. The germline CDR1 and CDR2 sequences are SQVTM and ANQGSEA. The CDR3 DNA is TGCAGCGTTGATTCGACAGGGGAGAACTATGGCTACACCTTC. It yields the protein CSVDSTGENYGYTF.

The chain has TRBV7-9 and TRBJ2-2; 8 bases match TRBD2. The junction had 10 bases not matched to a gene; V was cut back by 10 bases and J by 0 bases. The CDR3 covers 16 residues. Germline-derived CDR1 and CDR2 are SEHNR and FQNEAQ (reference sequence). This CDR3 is CATSRGGNSNTGELFF. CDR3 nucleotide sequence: TGTGCCACCTCCCGGGGGGGGAACTCGAACACCGGGGAGCTGTTTTTT.

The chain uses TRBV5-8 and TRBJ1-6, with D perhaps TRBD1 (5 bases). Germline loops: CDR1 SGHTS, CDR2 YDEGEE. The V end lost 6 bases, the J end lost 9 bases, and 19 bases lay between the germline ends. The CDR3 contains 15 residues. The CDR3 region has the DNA TGTGCCAGCACCATAACGGGACTGATATCTTCACCCCTCCACTTT. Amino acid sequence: CASTITGLISSPLHF.

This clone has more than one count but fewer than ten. CDR3: CASSPLTGIAGNTIYF. CDR3 nucleotide sequence: TGTGCCAGCTCACCCCTTACAGGGATCGCTGGAAACACCATATATTTT. The V and J genes are TRBV18 and TRBJ1-3, with a possible D match to TRBD1 (6 bases). Trimming stripped 3 bases from V and 2 bases from J, with 14 bases between. This CDR3 comprises 16 residues. The V gene's germline CDR1 is KGHSH and CDR2 LQKENI.

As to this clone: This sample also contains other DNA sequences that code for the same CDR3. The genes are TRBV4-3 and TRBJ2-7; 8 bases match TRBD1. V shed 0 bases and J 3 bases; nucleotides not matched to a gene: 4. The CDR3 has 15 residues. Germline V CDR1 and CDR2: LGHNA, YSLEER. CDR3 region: CASSQDRTGNYEQYF. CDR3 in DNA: TGCGCCAGCAGCCAAGATAGGACAGGGAACTACGAGCAGTACTTC.

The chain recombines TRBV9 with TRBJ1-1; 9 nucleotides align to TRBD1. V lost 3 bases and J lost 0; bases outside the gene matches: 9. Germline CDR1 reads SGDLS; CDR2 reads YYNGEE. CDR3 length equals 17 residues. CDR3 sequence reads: CASSGSRQGDMNTEAFF. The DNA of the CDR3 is TGTGCCAGCAGCGGTAGCCGACAGGGGGATATGAACACTGAAGCTTTCTTT.

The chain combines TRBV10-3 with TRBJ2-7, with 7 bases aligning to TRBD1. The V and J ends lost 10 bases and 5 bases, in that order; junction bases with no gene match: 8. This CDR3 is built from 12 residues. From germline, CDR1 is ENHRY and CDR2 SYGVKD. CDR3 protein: CATRQGSDEQYF. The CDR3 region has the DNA TGTGCCACAAGACAGGGATCGGACGAGCAGTACTTC.

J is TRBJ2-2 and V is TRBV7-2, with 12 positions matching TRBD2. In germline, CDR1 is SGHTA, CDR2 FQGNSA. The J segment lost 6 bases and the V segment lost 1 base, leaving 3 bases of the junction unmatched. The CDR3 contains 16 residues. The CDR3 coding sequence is TGTGCCAGCAGCTTAGGGTCTAGCGGGGGGGCCGGGGAGCTGTTTTTT. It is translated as CASSLGSSGGAGELFF. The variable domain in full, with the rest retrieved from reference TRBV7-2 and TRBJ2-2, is GAGVSQSPSNKVTEKGKDVELRCDPISGHTALYWYRQSLGQGLEFLIYFQGNSAPDKSGLPSDRFSAERTGGSVSTLTIQRTQQEDSAVYLCASSLGSSGGAGELFFGEGSRLTVL.

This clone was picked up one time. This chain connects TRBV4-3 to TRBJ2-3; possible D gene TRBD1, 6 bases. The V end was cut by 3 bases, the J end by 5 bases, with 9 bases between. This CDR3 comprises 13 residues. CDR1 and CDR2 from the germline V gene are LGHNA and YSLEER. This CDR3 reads CASSQQQGDTQYF. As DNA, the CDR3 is TGCGCCAGCAGCCAGCAACAGGGAGATACGCAGTATTTT.

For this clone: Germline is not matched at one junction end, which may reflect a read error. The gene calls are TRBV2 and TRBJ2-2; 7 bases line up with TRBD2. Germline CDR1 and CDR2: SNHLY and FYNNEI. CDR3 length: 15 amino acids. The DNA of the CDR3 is TGTGCCAGCAGGGAAGGGGAGCGGGATGACGGGGAGCTGTTTTTT. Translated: CASREGERDDGELFF.

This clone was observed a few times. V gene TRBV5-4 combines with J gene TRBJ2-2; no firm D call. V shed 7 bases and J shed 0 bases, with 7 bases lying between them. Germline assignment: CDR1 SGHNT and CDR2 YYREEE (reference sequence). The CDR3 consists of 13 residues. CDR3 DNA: TGTGCCAGCGGAGTGGCGAACACCGGGGAGCTGTTTTTT. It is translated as CASGVANTGELFF.